The entry below describes one TCR beta chain. For the second PCR, which ran for roughly 7 to 11 cycles, a sample-barcoded 5' primer and a J-beta primer mix were used. Each CDR3 protein is one row after TCRdb ran MiXCR on the 5' RACE reads. The sample records about 1.4 million distinct CDR3 sequences, 59% being singletons. These data belong to a study of blood T cells in healthy people across ages. The CDR3 covers 15 residues. The V end was cut by 4 bases, the J end by 2 bases, with 11 bases between. CDR1 is LGHDT and CDR2 is YNNKEL in the germline V gene (reference sequence). This sequence originates from a man between 18 and 35 years old in good health. The sequenced material came from blood. The genes are TRBV3-1 and TRBJ2-2; no firm D call. This CDR3 reads CASSPEMANTGELFF. CDR3 coding DNA: TGTGCCAGCAGCCCTGAAATGGCAAACACCGGGGAGCTGTTTTTT.